The source of this T cell receptor beta chain is a study of blood T cell repertoires in COVID-19. Repertoires were generated with immunoSEQ multiplex PCR, while TCRdb's copy carries only in-frame clones and drops some. There are under 250,000 clones in the sample; just over 85% occur only once, and more than 9% lies in the top ten. This CDR3 region has 15 residues. Trimming removed 0 bases from V and 0 bases from J, with 6 bases in between. The germline CDR1 and CDR2 sequences are LNHNV and YYDKDF (reference sequence). Source material: peripheral blood. The genes are TRBV15 and TRBJ1-5; D ambiguous. The receptor was isolated from a man aged 50-60 years with COVID-19, enrolled during active disease. CDR3 protein: CATSRDRFSNQPQHF. CDR3 coding DNA: TGTGCCACCAGCAGAGACAGGTTTAGCAATCAGCCCCAGCATTTT. The full variable domain, completed using reference TRBV15 and TRBJ1-5, is DAMVIQNPRYQVTQFGKPVTLSCSQTLNHNVMYWYQQKSSQAPKLLFHYYDKDFNNEADTPDNFQSRRPNTSFCFLDIRSPGLGDTAMYLCATSRDRFSNQPQHFGDGTRLSIL.